These 29 T cell receptor beta chains were sequenced from one sample in a study of blood T cell repertoires in COVID-19. Produced via immunoSEQ multiplex PCR; TCRdb's table is partial and in-frame only. The sample yields under 150,000 clones, 88% seen once. Sequenced material: peripheral blood. These receptors were obtained from a human donor in a cohort sampled during active COVID-19.

This sequence joins TRBV15 and TRBJ1-1, with TRBD1 as a possible D gene (5 bases). The CDR3 spans 15 residues. Trimming removed 3 bases from V and 1 base from J, with 12 bases in between. From germline, CDR1 is LNHNV and CDR2 YYDKDF (reference sequence). The CDR3 sequence: CATSSGRESNTEAFF. The CDR3 nucleotides read TGTGCCACCAGCAGTGGCAGGGAATCGAACACTGAAGCTTTCTTT.

The rearrangement joins TRBV19 to TRBJ1-3; a weak D match, TRBD1 (6 bases). CDR3 size: 15 residues. Per the germline V gene, CDR1 is LNHDA and CDR2 is SQIVND (reference sequence). Trimming took off 3 bases at V and 0 bases at J, with 9 bases between the two ends. The CDR3 loop reads CASSIGTRSGNTIYF. The CDR3 nucleotides are TGTGCCAGTAGTATTGGGACACGCTCTGGAAACACCATATATTTT.

The chain carries TRBV12-3 or TRBV12-4 and TRBJ2-2, with 8 positions matching TRBD2. The J segment lost 7 bases and the V segment lost 5 bases, leaving 0 bases of the junction unmatched. CDR3 size: 12 residues. The CDR3 sequence is CASSRGGGELFF. The CDR3 DNA reads as TGTGCCAGCAGTCGGGGGGGCGGGGAGCTGTTTTTT.

The chain links TRBV29-1 to TRBJ1-1; no clear D. Trimming cost V 3 bases and J 0 bases, with 8 bases left between them. CDR3 length: 13 residues. The germline V gene has CDR1 SQVTM and CDR2 ANQGSEA. The CDR3 nucleotides read TGCAGCGTTGATCCGGGAATGAACACTGAAGCTTTCTTT. This codes for CSVDPGMNTEAFF.

This clone was picked up many times. The rearrangement links TRBV30 to TRBJ1-2, with TRBD1 identical over 12 bases. Trimming cost V 5 bases and J 4 bases; bases outside gene matches: 11. The CDR3 runs 16 residues. Germline values: CDR1 GTSNPN, CDR2 SVGIG (reference sequence). In DNA form, the CDR3 reads TGTGCCTGGTCGGGACAGGGGGCTTCCGATTCCTATGGCTACACCTTC. Encoded protein: CAWSGQGASDSYGYTF.

The chain recombines TRBV4-1 with TRBJ1-6, with D hard to call. Deletions cut 0 bases from V and 10 bases from J, with 13 bases between. The V gene's germline CDR1 is MGHRA and CDR2 YSYEKL. The CDR3 spans 15 residues. CDR3: CASSQDSGVGSPLHF. The CDR3 bases are TGCGCCAGCAGCCAAGATTCCGGGGTTGGGTCACCCCTCCACTTT.

The chain employs TRBV6-5 and TRBJ2-5, with 16 bases matching TRBD2. CDR3 length equals 15 residues. Unmatched junction bases numbered 0, after V lost 6 bases and J lost 2 bases. Germline CDR1 is MNHEY and CDR2 is SVGAGI. CDR3 amino acids: CASRGLAGGQETQYF. As DNA, the CDR3 is TGTGCCAGCAGGGGACTAGCGGGGGGGCAAGAGACCCAGTACTTC.

The CDR3 spells CATLDRPTETYEQYF. CDR3 bases: TGTGCCACCCTCGACAGGCCGACTGAGACCTACGAGCAGTACTTC. The rearrangement joins TRBV6-6 to TRBJ2-7, with a tentative D call TRBD1 (6 bases). Germline CDR1 and CDR2: MNHNY and SVGAGI (reference sequence). The CDR3 has 15 amino acids. V was trimmed by 10 bases and J by 2 bases, leaving 21 bases between them.

The chain employs TRBV9 and TRBJ2-2; TRBD2 matches at 9 bases. After removal of 6 bases from V and 6 bases from J, the junction contained 6 bases not matched to a gene. Germline assignment: CDR1 SGDLS and CDR2 YYNGEE. CDR3 length: 14 amino acids. The CDR3 protein is CASKAGGGAGELFF. For the CDR3, the DNA is TGTGCCAGCAAAGCGGGGGGAGGAGCCGGGGAGCTGTTTTTT.

This clone was observed a few times. The chain has TRBV12-3 or TRBV12-4 and TRBJ1-1; D is possibly TRBD1 (6 bases). The CDR3 covers 13 residues. Trimming took off 9 bases at V and 4 bases at J, with 15 bases between the two ends. The CDR3 here is CASRRGYGTEAFF. The CDR3 DNA is TGTGCCAGTCGCAGGGGCTATGGCACTGAAGCTTTCTTT.

This chain joins TRBV7-2 and TRBJ2-3; 9 bases agree with TRBD2. CDR3 length: 14 residues. The V gene's germline CDR1 is SGHTA and CDR2 FQGNSA. V gave up 6 bases and J gave up 4 bases; unmatched junction bases: 5. The CDR3 here is CASSGLALADTQYF. The CDR3, as DNA: TGTGCCAGCAGTGGACTAGCGCTTGCAGATACGCAGTATTTT.

The rearrangement uses TRBV19 and TRBJ1-5; D is uncertain. CDR3 length: 14 amino acids. V lost 3 bases and J 9 bases, leaving 15 bases between the germline ends. Looked up from germline, CDR1 is LNHDA and CDR2 is SQIVND (reference sequence). The CDR3 is CASSITRVGRPQHF. For the CDR3, the DNA is TGTGCCAGTAGTATCACACGGGTAGGCCGGCCCCAGCATTTT.

V usage is TRBV4-3 and J usage is TRBJ1-6, with D hard to call. The CDR3 length is 16 residues. Germline assignment: CDR1 LGHNA and CDR2 YSLEER. V lost 0 bases, J lost 2 bases, and 8 bases lay in between. DNA of the CDR3: TGCGCCAGCAGCCAAGATTTTCCAGCCTATAATTCACCCCTCCACTTT. Its protein product is CASSQDFPAYNSPLHF.

The J gene is TRBJ2-7, the V gene TRBV7-8, with 7 bases matching TRBD1. The CDR3 is 14 amino acids. V was pared by 5 bases and J by 3 bases, with 7 bases of the junction left unmatched. Germline CDR1 and CDR2: SGHVS and FQNEAQ. The CDR3 region has the DNA TGTGCCAGCAGCAGGGGGCGGCTAAACTACGAGCAGTACTTC. Its protein is CASSRGRLNYEQYF.

This clone was recorded once. The J gene is TRBJ2-1, the V gene TRBV4-3, with D possibly being TRBD2 (5 bases). Germline CDR1 LGHNA, CDR2 YSLEER. This CDR3 has 14 amino acids. V lost 0 bases, J lost 6 bases, and 9 bases lay in between. CDR3: CASSQDGGGNEQFF. The CDR3 DNA sequence: TGCGCCAGCAGCCAAGATGGAGGAGGCAATGAGCAGTTCTTC.

This clone appeared a few times. This chain links TRBV4-1 with TRBJ2-7; possible D gene TRBD1, 6 bases. Deletions cut 2 bases from V and 1 base from J, with 12 bases between. Germline V gives CDR1 MGHRA, CDR2 YSYEKL. The CDR3 extends over 15 amino acids. The CDR3 reads CASSQYQTGSYEQYF. The CDR3 DNA reads TGCGCCAGCAGCCAATATCAGACAGGATCCTACGAGCAGTACTTC.

This clone was seen only a few times. This rearrangement joins TRBV14 to TRBJ1-1; 9 bases are a match to TRBD1. This CDR3 spans 15 amino acids. Unmatched junction bases numbered 5, after V lost 0 bases and J lost 6 bases. The germline V gene has CDR1 SGHDN and CDR2 FVKESK. CDR3 sequence reads: CASSQDLRTGAEAFF. The CDR3 DNA sequence: TGTGCCAGCAGCCAAGATCTTAGGACAGGGGCTGAAGCTTTCTTT.

The chain couples TRBV18 to TRBJ1-2, with 9 nucleotides matching TRBD1. CDR1 and CDR2 (germline): KGHSH, LQKENI. Trimming cost V 5 bases and J 0 bases; bases outside gene matches: 7. CDR3 length equals 16 residues. CDR3 nucleotides: TGTGCCAGCTCATCGGGGACAGGGACCACTAACTATGGCTACACCTTC. Its protein is CASSSGTGTTNYGYTF.

This clone was counted a few times. The gene calls are TRBV19 and TRBJ2-2; 9 nucleotides align to TRBD1. The length of the CDR3 is 15 residues. Germline CDR1 reads LNHDA; CDR2 reads SQIVND (reference sequence). V lost 1 base to trimming and J lost 6 bases; unmatched junction nucleotides: 3. The CDR3 protein is CASSIGYRGPGELFF. The DNA of the CDR3 is TGTGCCAGTAGTATAGGATACAGGGGGCCCGGGGAGCTGTTTTTT.

The rearrangement joins TRBV4-1 to TRBJ2-1, with 16 bases aligning to TRBD2. CDR3 length: 20 residues. Germline loops: CDR1 MGHRA, CDR2 YSYEKL. V lost 0 bases, J lost 6 bases, and 11 bases stayed unmatched. The chain's CDR3 is CASSQDQGLAGGPWANEQFF. Here the CDR3 DNA reads TGCGCCAGCAGCCAAGACCAGGGACTAGCGGGGGGGCCTTGGGCCAATGAGCAGTTCTTC.

The chain couples TRBV4-2 to TRBJ2-3; 8 bases fit TRBD2. V gave up 1 base and J gave up 4 bases; unmatched junction bases: 7. In germline, CDR1 is LGHNA, CDR2 YNFKEQ. The CDR3 covers 16 residues. The CDR3 sequence is CASSQVTGGAPDTQYF. As DNA, the CDR3 is TGTGCCAGCAGCCAAGTTACCGGGGGGGCCCCAGATACGCAGTATTTT.

The chain is built from TRBV7-9 and TRBJ2-4, with TRBD1 matching 7 bases. Germline values: CDR1 SEHNR, CDR2 FQNEAQ (reference sequence). This CDR3 contains 14 residues. Trimming cost V 5 bases and J 5 bases; bases outside gene matches: 6. As DNA, the CDR3 is TGTGCCAGCAGCCTACAGGGGTTGGAAAACATTCAGTACTTC. Translating it yields CASSLQGLENIQYF.

The J gene is TRBJ1-2, the V gene TRBV6-5, with 8 nucleotides matching TRBD1. Trimming took 4 bases from V and 7 from J; bases not matched to a gene: 2. The CDR3 contains 12 residues. From germline, CDR1 is MNHEY and CDR2 SVGAGI. The CDR3 DNA follows: TGTGCCAGCAGTTGGACAGGGAGTGGCTACACCTTC. Protein: CASSWTGSGYTF.

The V and J genes are TRBV7-2 and TRBJ2-7; tentative D call: TRBD1 (6 bases). The CDR3 length is 14 residues. Germline V gene lookup returns CDR1 SGHTA and CDR2 FQGNSA. V shed 5 bases and J shed 5 bases, with 16 bases lying between them. The CDR3 loop is CASSPWTAGDEQYF. The CDR3 nucleotides are TGTGCCAGCAGCCCCTGGACAGCTGGGGACGAGCAGTACTTC.

V and J are TRBV7-9 and TRBJ2-5; TRBD2 aligns across 7 bases. Per the germline V gene, CDR1 is SEHNR and CDR2 is FQNEAQ (reference sequence). The V and J ends lost 3 bases and 0 bases, in that order; junction bases with no gene match: 1. The CDR3 is 14 amino acids. CDR3: CASSFGGYQETQYF. DNA for the CDR3: TGTGCCAGCAGCTTCGGGGGGTACCAAGAGACCCAGTACTTC.

CDR3 DNA: TGTGCCAGCAGCCCACCGGGTGGCGGCGGAGCCTATAATTCACCCCTCCACTTT. This encodes CASSPPGGGGAYNSPLHF. The V and J genes are TRBV21-1 and TRBJ1-6. TRBV21-1 is deemed a pseudogene. The CDR3 runs 18 residues.

The chain has TRBV7-2 and TRBJ1-5; 8 nucleotides match TRBD1. V was pared by 1 base and J by 7 bases, with 0 bases of the junction left unmatched. The germline V gene has CDR1 SGHTA and CDR2 FQGNSA. This CDR3 has 13 residues. The CDR3 region is CASSLDRGQPQHF. CDR3 nucleotides: TGTGCCAGCAGCTTAGACAGGGGGCAGCCCCAGCATTTT.

V usage is TRBV30 and J usage is TRBJ1-6; D is unclear. Deletions cut 4 bases from V and 9 bases from J, with 13 bases between. Germline CDR1 reads GTSNPN; CDR2 reads SVGIG (reference sequence). The CDR3 has 13 amino acids. In nucleotides, the CDR3 is TGTGCCTGGACCCCCCGTCGCGGTTCACCCCTCCACTTT. Translation: CAWTPRRGSPLHF. Full variable domain (outside the CDR3, taken from reference TRBV30 and TRBJ1-6): SQTIHQWPATLVQPVGSPLSLECTVEGTSNPNLYWYRQAAGRGLQLLFYSVGIGQISSEVPQNLSASRPQDRQFILSSKKLLLSDSGFYLCAWTPRRGSPLHFGNGTRLTVT.

This chain links TRBV9 with TRBJ1-2, with a weak D call TRBD1 (6 bases). The CDR3 has 15 amino acids. In germline, CDR1 is SGDLS, CDR2 YYNGEE. Trimming stripped 0 bases from V and 5 bases from J, with 14 bases between. CDR3 region: CASSVAPGQLYGYTF. The CDR3 region has the DNA TGTGCCAGCAGCGTAGCTCCGGGACAACTGTATGGCTACACCTTC. The complete variable domain, with remaining parts taken from reference TRBV9 and TRBJ1-2, reads DSGVTQTPKHLITATGQRVTLRCSPRSGDLSVYWYQQSLDQGLQFLIQYYNGEERAKGNILERFSAQQFPDLHSELNLSSLELGDSALYFCASSVAPGQLYGYTFGSGTRLTVV.